This T cell receptor beta chain comes out of a study of blood T cell repertoires in COVID-19. Whole-study context: COVID-19 samples collected from the United States, Italy and Spain covered acute and convalescent phases. T cells, B-cell-depleted T cells, or PBMCs provided the cDNA or gDNA that served as material.

Per the authors' pipeline: Nucleated cell counts were estimated from reference gene primer amplification. Clones were read by immunoSEQ multiplex PCR, and TCRdb kept only the in-frame ones, dropping some. The DNA gave D and trimming, while V, J and clone size come from that table. The sample carries approximately 210,000 clones, around 88% recorded once. The CDR3 covers 15 residues. Trimming shortened V by 5 bases and J by 8 bases, and 21 bases separated the two germline ends. Looked up from germline, CDR1 is MGHDK and CDR2 is SYGVNS. The V gene is TRBV25-1, the J gene TRBJ1-2; a possible D gene is TRBD1 (6 bases). The sequence came from a man aged 50 or older with active or convalescent COVID-19. The sample taken for sequencing was peripheral blood. CDR3 residues: CASSQPGHRMEGYTF. The CDR3 DNA follows: TGTGCCAGCAGTCAACCGGGACATCGTATGGAAGGCTACACCTTC.